These 9 T cell receptor beta chains originate from one sample sequenced in a study of blood T cell repertoires in COVID-19 (dated by TCRdb to 2018 to 2020). Library preparation used the immunoSEQ multiplex PCR assay. TCRdb limited this immuneACCESS table to in-frame rearrangements with V and J called. A share of clones is missing; checked studies link under half to unresolved V genes, and the rest is unexplained. The sample includes 100,000 to 120,000 clones, with approximately 82% observed a single time. The top ten clones comprise about 3.8% of the sample. The sample consisted of peripheral blood. The receptors shown here come from an elderly woman with acute or convalescent COVID-19.

V is TRBV20-1 and J is TRBJ2-2; 9 bases are shared with TRBD2. Germline-derived CDR1 and CDR2 are DFQATT and SNEGSKA (reference sequence). There are 14 residues in the CDR3. J lost 4 bases, V lost 3 bases, and 3 bases had no gene match. CDR3 coding DNA: TGCAGTGCTAGTCTAGCGGGACCCACCGGGGAGCTGTTTTTT. It translates to CSASLAGPTGELFF.

A single count supports this clone. This sequence joins TRBV7-2 and TRBJ2-7; D is possibly TRBD2 (6 bases). The CDR3 covers 15 residues. CDR1 and CDR2 (germline): SGHTA, FQGNSA. Deletions cut 4 bases from V and 6 bases from J, with 19 bases between. CDR3 bases: TGTGCCAGCAGCTCCCAGGCGGGAACCTCTCTCGAGCAGTACTTC. Translated: CASSSQAGTSLEQYF.

The chain joins TRBV7-9 to TRBJ1-2, with D uncertain. This CDR3 has 11 residues. The V and J ends lost 5 bases and 3 bases respectively, with 4 bases between them. The germline gives CDR1 SEHNR, CDR2 FQNEAQ (reference sequence). The CDR3 reads CASSPDYGYTF. The CDR3 DNA sequence: TGTGCCAGCAGCCCCGACTATGGCTACACCTTC.

This rearrangement joins TRBV21-1 to TRBJ2-4; the D call TRBD2 from the table was never checked on the DNA. TRBV21-1 is a documented pseudogene. The CDR3 runs to 16 residues. CDR3 protein: CASSPQHPVEGNIQYF. CDR3 DNA sequence: TGTGCCAGCAGCCCACAACACCCCGTGGAGGGAAACATTCAGTACTTC.

V and J are TRBV9 and TRBJ2-5, with 8 bases that match TRBD2. The CDR3 is 15 residues long. The V segment lost 7 bases and the J segment 8 bases; nucleotides outside the gene matches: 16. The V gene's germline CDR1 is SGDLS and CDR2 YYNGEE. In nucleotides, the CDR3 is TGTGCCAGCCGGCGGGCTAGCGGGTGCAAGAGAACCCAGTACTTC. Encoded protein: CASRRASGCKRTQYF.

The chain uses TRBV12-3 or TRBV12-4 and TRBJ2-5; D ambiguous. V lost 3 bases, J lost 3 bases, and 8 bases lay in between. This CDR3 contains 13 residues. In nucleotides, the CDR3 is TGTGCCAGCAGTTTTAGCACCAAAGAGACCCAGTACTTC. Its protein product is CASSFSTKETQYF.

This clone was detected a few times. The gene calls are TRBV5-1 and TRBJ2-1, with D possibly being TRBD2 (5 bases). CDR3 length: 11 residues. V shed 7 bases and J shed 6 bases, with 8 bases lying between them. Germline lookup yields CDR1 SGHRS and CDR2 YFSETQ. CDR3 DNA: TGCGCCAGCGGGGAGTCCAATGAGCAGTTCTTC. Translated, it gives CASGESNEQFF. Complete variable domain (other parts from reference TRBV5-1 and TRBJ2-1): KAGVTQTPRYLIKTRGQQVTLSCSPISGHRSVSWYQQTPGQGLQFLFEYFSETQRNKGNFPGRFSGRQFSNSRSEMNVSTLELGDSALYLCASGESNEQFFGPGTRLTVL.

This sequence joins TRBV6-5 and TRBJ1-6; D uncertain. Germline V gives CDR1 MNHEY, CDR2 SVGAGI. The CDR3 is made up of 13 amino acids. The V end was cut by 7 bases, the J end by 9 bases, with 13 bases between. The CDR3 sequence: CASKREVSSPLHF. In nucleotides, the CDR3 is TGTGCCAGCAAAAGGGAGGTGAGTTCACCCCTCCACTTT.

Only a few counts were recorded for this clone. V is TRBV7-2 and J is TRBJ2-6; a weak D match, TRBD2 (6 bases). Per the germline V gene, CDR1 is SGHTA and CDR2 is FQGNSA. The germline V and J ends were trimmed by 3 bases and 1 base, with 16 bases remaining between them. The CDR3 sequence is 18 residues long. In DNA, the CDR3 is TGTGCCAGCAGCTTTTCCTTAGCGGTCGTGTCTGGGGCCAACGTCCTGACTTTC. It yields the protein CASSFSLAVVSGANVLTF.